This TCR beta chain is drawn from a study of cytomegalovirus exposure and HLA in healthy donors. Study-level points and caveats: Later analysis indicated greater clonal expansion among HLA-associated TCR beta chains than among equally common other chains.

On this clone: Its target is unknown.

This cohort consisted of healthy bone marrow donors. Researchers ran the PCR with 60 Vbeta and 13 Jbeta primers. Here immunoSEQ multiplex PCR was the method, and the copy in TCRdb shows in-frame clones only, minus some. The sample shows 150,000 to 200,000 clones, roughly 80% of them seen only once. Sequenced sample: PBMCs. The receptor's source is a man younger than 30 in good health and CMV-seropositive.

As DNA, the CDR3 is TGCGCCAGCAGCCAAGTAAATCTAGTCTCCTACAATGAGCAGTTCTTC. Amino acids: CASSQVNLVSYNEQFF. The chain recombines TRBV4-1 with TRBJ2-1; D unresolved. Germline V gene lookup returns CDR1 MGHRA and CDR2 YSYEKL. Trimming removed 1 base from V and 0 bases from J, with 10 bases in between. The CDR3 extends over 16 amino acids.